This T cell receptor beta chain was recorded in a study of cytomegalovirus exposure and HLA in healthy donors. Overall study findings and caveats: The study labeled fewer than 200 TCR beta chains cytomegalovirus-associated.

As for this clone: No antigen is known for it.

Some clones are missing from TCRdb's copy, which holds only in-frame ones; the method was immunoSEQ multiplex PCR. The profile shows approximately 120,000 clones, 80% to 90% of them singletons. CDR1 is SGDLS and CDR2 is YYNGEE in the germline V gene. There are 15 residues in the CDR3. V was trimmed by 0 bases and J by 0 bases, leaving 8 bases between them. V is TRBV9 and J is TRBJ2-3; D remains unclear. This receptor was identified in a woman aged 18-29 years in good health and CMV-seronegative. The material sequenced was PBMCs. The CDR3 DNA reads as TGTGCCAGCAGCGTAGCCGGGTTAAGCACAGATACGCAGTATTTT. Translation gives CASSVAGLSTDTQYF.